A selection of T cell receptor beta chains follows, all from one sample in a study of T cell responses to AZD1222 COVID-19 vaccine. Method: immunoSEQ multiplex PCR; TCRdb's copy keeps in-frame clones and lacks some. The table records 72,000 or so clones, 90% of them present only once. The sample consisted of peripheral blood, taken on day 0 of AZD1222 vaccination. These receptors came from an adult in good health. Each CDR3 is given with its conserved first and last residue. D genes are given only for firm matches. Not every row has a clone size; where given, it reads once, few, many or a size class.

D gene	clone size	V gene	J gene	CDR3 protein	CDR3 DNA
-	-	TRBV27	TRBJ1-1	CATQPGLMNTEAFF	TGTGCCACCCAACCGGGACTGATGAACACTGAAGCTTTCTTT
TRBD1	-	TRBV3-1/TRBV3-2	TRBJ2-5	CASSLYTGQGRETQYF	TGTGCCAGCAGCCTATATACCGGACAGGGACGGGAGACCCAGTACTTC
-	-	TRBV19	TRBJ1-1	CASIGWAGMNTEAFF	TGTGCCAGTATAGGTTGGGCAGGGATGAACACTGAAGCTTTCTTT
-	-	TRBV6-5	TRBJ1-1	CASSVTLNTEAFF	TGTGCCAGCAGCGTCACTTTGAACACTGAAGCTTTCTTT
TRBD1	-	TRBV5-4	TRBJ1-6	CASSLIRDSDSPLHF	TGTGCCAGCAGCTTGATCCGGGACAGCGATTCACCCCTCCACTTT
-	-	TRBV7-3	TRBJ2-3	CASSLDRADTQYF	TGTGCCAGCAGCTTAGATCGGGCAGATACGCAGTATTTT
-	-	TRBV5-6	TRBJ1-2	CASSLYRRNVYGYTF	TGTGCCAGCAGCTTGTATAGGCGGAATGTCTATGGCTACACCTTC
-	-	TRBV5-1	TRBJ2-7	CASSFIGSPSEQYF	TGCGCCAGCAGCTTTATCGGGTCCCCGTCCGAGCAGTACTTC
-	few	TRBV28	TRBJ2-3	CASSSPHGLTTADTQYF	TGTGCCAGCAGTTCCCCCCACGGACTGACGACCGCAGATACGCAGTATTTT
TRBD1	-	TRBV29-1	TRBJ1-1	CSGRQGSNTEAFF	TGCAGCGGCCGACAGGGCTCGAACACTGAAGCTTTCTTT
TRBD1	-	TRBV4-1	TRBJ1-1	CASSQDRGTGITEAFF	TGCGCCAGCAGCCAAGATAGAGGGACAGGGATAACTGAAGCTTTCTTT
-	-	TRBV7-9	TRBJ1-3	CASSLGAKNSGNTIYF	TGTGCCAGCAGCTTAGGAGCAAAAAACTCTGGAAACACCATATATTTT
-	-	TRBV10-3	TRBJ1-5	CAISGPGGNQPQHF	TGTGCCATCAGTGGCCCCGGGGGAAATCAGCCCCAGCATTTT
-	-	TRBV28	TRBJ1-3	CAILDGSGNTIYF	TGTGCCATCTTAGACGGCTCTGGAAACACCATATATTTT
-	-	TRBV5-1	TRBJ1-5	CASSLGGFNQPQHF	TGCGCCAGCAGCTTGGGAGGCTTCAATCAGCCCCAGCATTTT
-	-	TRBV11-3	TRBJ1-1	CASSFRLGATTEAFF	TGTGCCAGCAGCTTTAGGTTAGGGGCGACCACTGAAGCTTTCTTT
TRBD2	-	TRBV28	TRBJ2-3	CASSSGTSGRGGPSTDTQYF	TGTGCCAGCAGTTCAGGGACTAGCGGGAGGGGGGGCCCCAGCACAGATACGCAGTATTTT
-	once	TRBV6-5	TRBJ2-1	CASSRLNKDYNEQFF	TGTGCCAGCAGCCGACTGAATAAAGACTACAATGAGCAGTTCTTC
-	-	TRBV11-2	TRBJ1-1	CASTRGGFLMNTEAFF	TGTGCCAGCACCCGGGGGGGGTTTCTTATGAACACTGAAGCTTTCTTT
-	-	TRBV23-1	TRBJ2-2	CASSPIGRNHTMNTGELFF	TGCGCCAGCAGTCCTATTGGACGCAATCACACGATGAACACCGGGGAGCTGTTTTTT
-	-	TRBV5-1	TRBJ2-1	CASSRESPRDEQFF	TGCGCCAGCAGCCGGGAGTCCCCCCGGGATGAGCAGTTCTTC
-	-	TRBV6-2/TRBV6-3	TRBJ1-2	CASSSGAAGYTF	TGTGCCAGCAGTTCAGGGGCTGCGGGCTACACCTTC
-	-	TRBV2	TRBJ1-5	CASSRLGGLNQPQHF	TGTGCCAGCAGCCGATTGGGGGGGCTCAATCAGCCCCAGCATTTT
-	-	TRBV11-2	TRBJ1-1	CASSSLTVNTEAFF	TGTGCCAGCAGCTCACTGACAGTCAACACTGAAGCTTTCTTT
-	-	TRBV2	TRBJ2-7	CASSVGSLGYEQYF	TGTGCCAGCAGTGTCGGTTCACTAGGCTACGAGCAGTACTTC
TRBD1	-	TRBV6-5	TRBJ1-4	CASSRDRGYSEKLFF	TGTGCCAGCAGCCGGGACAGGGGGTATAGTGAAAAACTGTTTTTT
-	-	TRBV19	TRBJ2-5	CASSEGGRETQYF	TGTGCCAGTAGTGAGGGGGGCCGAGAGACCCAGTACTTC
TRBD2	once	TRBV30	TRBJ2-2	CAWTKGTSGTGELFF	TGTGCCTGGACCAAGGGGACTAGCGGGACAGGGGAGCTGTTTTTT
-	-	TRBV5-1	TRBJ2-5	CASSSWGEETQYF	TGCGCCAGCAGCTCCTGGGGGGAGGAGACCCAGTACTTC
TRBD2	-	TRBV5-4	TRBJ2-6	CASSLDPGGSGANVLTF	TGTGCCAGCAGCTTGGACCCGGGGGGCTCTGGGGCCAACGTCCTGACTTTC
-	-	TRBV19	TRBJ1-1	CASQGDEAFF	TGTGCCAGTCAAGGGGACGAAGCTTTCTTT
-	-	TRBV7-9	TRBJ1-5	CASSLNLNQPQHF	TGTGCCAGCAGCTTAAACCTTAATCAGCCCCAGCATTTT
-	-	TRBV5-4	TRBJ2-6	CASSWTISGANVLTF	TGTGCCAGCAGCTGGACGATCTCTGGGGCCAACGTCCTGACTTTC